This TCR beta chain appears in the sequencing data of a study of tissue T cells after allogeneic stem cell transplantation. This clone was seen a few times. Mouse germline and gene names are used. The CDR3 goes on 1 residue after the read ends, and that part is filled in from the germline J gene. CDR3 size: 12 residues. V dropped 4 bases and J dropped 6 bases, with 7 bases sitting between them. Germline CDR1 SGHDT, CDR2 FRDEAV. Assay used: immunoSEQ multiplex PCR; TCRdb lists only in-frame clones, some missing. This table holds 17,000 or so clones, roughly 70% found once. This chain links TRBV14 with TRBJ1-4; no clear D gene. This receptor was obtained from a female BALB/c mouse in good health. MHC haplotype here: H2-d. Material for sequencing was spleen. The covered CDR3 bases are TGTGCCAGCAGTCGGACGTACGAAAGATTATTT. Amino acids: CASSRTYERLF. The entire CDR3 protein reads CASSRTYERLFF. Together with reference TRBV14 and TRBJ1-4, the CDR3 gives the full variable domain: EAGVTQSPRYAVLQEGQAVSFWCDPISGHDTLYWYQQPRDQGPQLLVYFRDEAVIDNSQLPSDRFSAVRPKGTNSTLKIQSAKQGDTATYLCASSRTYERLFFGHGTKLSVL.